This T cell receptor beta chain was captured by sequencing in a study of T cells in Graves' hyperthyroidism and ophthalmopathy. Study-wide results and limits: A model using 13 V-J features told ophthalmopathy apart from stable hyperthyroidism.

Researchers amplified the TCR beta CDR3 regions from RNA transcripts. HTBI primers drove first-round RT-PCR of the TCR CDR3. TCRdb reprocessed the multiplex PCR reads via MiXCR and lists one record per CDR3 protein. The sample lists 500,000 or so distinct CDR3 sequences; roughly a sixth were seen once. A word on this clonotype: The target antigen is unknown. In this CDR3 the conserved last residue, phenylalanine or tryptophan, is missing, so a read error is likely.

Trimming took off 5 bases at V and 6 bases at J, with 7 bases between the two ends. The CDR3 is made up of 11 amino acids. The chain is built from TRBV12-3 or TRBV12-4 and TRBJ1-2; D is undetermined. The sample consisted of blood. The sequence was obtained from a young woman with Graves' ophthalmopathy. The CDR3 DNA reads TGTGCCAGCAGTAATATCCATGGCTACACCCTC. This encodes CASSNIHGYTL.